This TCR beta chain is drawn from a study of spatial heterogeneity in lung cancer. Whole-study context: In tumor regions TCR transcript counts correlated strongly with a matched bulk RNA-seq T cell module score. Regarding the study as a whole: Tumor mutation count correlated with how many alpha and beta TCRs expanded intratumorally.

Germline lookup yields CDR1 SNHLY and CDR2 FYNNEI. The CDR3 covers 16 residues. The germline V and J ends were trimmed by 6 bases and 0 bases, with 18 bases remaining between them. This clonotype rates as medium-sized. The antigen is not known. TCRdb independently ran MiXCR on the 5' RACE reads; one entry per CDR3 protein. The top ten hold roughly 12% of the sample, which has 4,000 or so distinct CDR3 sequences, over 4.5% seen once. Time point indicated: sample taken at primary tumor resection. TCRs were sequenced from unsorted whole RNA of tumor, nontumor lung or PBMC. V is TRBV2 and J is TRBJ2-7, with D perhaps TRBD2 (5 bases). The clonotype was recovered from a female donor with early-stage non-small cell lung cancer. The source material was lung tumor tissue, sampled at surgery. The CDR3 DNA follows: TGTGCCAGCAGCCGAGGGCCTGGGCCGATCTCCTACGAGCAGTACTTC. Translation: CASSRGPGPISYEQYF.